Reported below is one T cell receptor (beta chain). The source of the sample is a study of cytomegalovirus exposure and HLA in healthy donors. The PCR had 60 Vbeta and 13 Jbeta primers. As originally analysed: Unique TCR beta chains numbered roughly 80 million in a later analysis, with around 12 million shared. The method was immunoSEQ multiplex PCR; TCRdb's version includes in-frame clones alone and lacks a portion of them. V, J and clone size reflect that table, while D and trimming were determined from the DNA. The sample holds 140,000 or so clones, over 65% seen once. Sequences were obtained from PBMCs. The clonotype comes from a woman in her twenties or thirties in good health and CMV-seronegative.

CDR3 in amino acids: CASSYLSRSTDTQYF. The CDR3 DNA reads TGTGCCAGCAGTTACTTATCGAGGAGCACAGATACGCAGTATTTT. This chain joins TRBV6-5 and TRBJ2-3, with D hard to call. CDR1 is MNHEY, CDR2 SVGAGI, per germline. CDR3 size: 15 residues. The V end was cut by 1 base, the J end by 0 bases, with 8 bases between.